This T cell receptor (beta chain) is drawn from a study of T cell repertoires in cytomegalovirus infection. V lost 0 bases and J lost 4, with 21 bases in between. The CDR3 sequence is 18 residues long. Germline assignment: CDR1 SGHNT and CDR2 YENEEA. TCRdb re-called the reads through MiXCR, storing one row per CDR3 protein. Here the sample spans almost 500,000 distinct CDR3 sequences, about 10% being singletons. This chain connects TRBV11-3 to TRBJ1-1, with unresolved D. Sequences were obtained from PBMCs. The TCR originated in a human donor in good health (CMV status not recorded). Some clones in this sample may be carry-over from other donors' samples. The chain's CDR3 is CASSLDPPGPGISTEAFF. Here the CDR3 DNA reads TGTGCCAGCAGCTTAGACCCACCGGGTCCCGGAATCAGCACTGAAGCTTTCTTT.